This T cell receptor (beta chain) derives from a study of blood T cell repertoires in COVID-19. Clones were read by immunoSEQ multiplex PCR, and TCRdb kept only the in-frame ones, dropping some. Of about 100,000 clones listed, 70% to 90% are singletons. The CDR3 runs to 17 residues. Between the trimmed V and J ends, which lost 5 bases and 0 bases, there was a span of 19 bases. Germline CDR1 MNHEY, CDR2 SMNVEV (reference sequence). This chain links TRBV27 with TRBJ1-1; D unresolved. Sequenced material: peripheral blood. The sequence derives from a human donor in a cohort sampled during active COVID-19. The CDR3 DNA sequence: TGTGCCAGCAGTCTATTCCGGGCCCCGGGGATGAACACTGAAGCTTTCTTT. Translated, it gives CASSLFRAPGMNTEAFF.